These T cell receptor beta chains were read from a single sample in a study of blood T cell repertoires in COVID-19. Some clones are missing from TCRdb's copy, which holds only in-frame ones; the method was immunoSEQ multiplex PCR. The sample has about 150,000 clones; around 85% are singletons. Material for sequencing was peripheral blood. The receptors come from a man in his sixties or seventies with acute or convalescent COVID-19. Each CDR3 is given with its conserved first and last residue. Fields, in order: CDR3 DNA, CDR3 protein, D gene, clone size, J gene, V gene. The D gene is left open where the match is weak. The size of a clone is reported for some rows only, either as once, few or many, or as a class for expanded clones.

cdr3_nt: TGTGCCACCAGTGATTCGTATGAGACCCAGTACTTC; cdr3_aa: CATSDSYETQYF; d_call: .; clone_size: .; j_call: TRBJ2-5; v_call: TRBV24-1
cdr3_nt: TGTGCCAGCAGCTCCCGGACAGGGGGGAACGGGGAGCTGTTTTTT; cdr3_aa: CASSSRTGGNGELFF; d_call: TRBD1; clone_size: .; j_call: TRBJ2-2; v_call: TRBV11-3
cdr3_nt: TGTGCCAGCAGCCAAGCCGGGCTAGCGGGCAGCTCCTACAATGAGCAGTTCTTC; cdr3_aa: CASSQAGLAGSSYNEQFF; d_call: TRBD2; clone_size: .; j_call: TRBJ2-1; v_call: TRBV3-1/TRBV3-2
cdr3_nt: TGTGCCAGCAGCTTCAGACAGGGAGTCCACGAGCAGTACTTC; cdr3_aa: CASSFRQGVHEQYF; d_call: TRBD1; clone_size: .; j_call: TRBJ2-7; v_call: TRBV5-4
cdr3_nt: TGTGCCAGCAGTGAAGTGACAGGAGCCCCCCGGACCCAGTACTTC; cdr3_aa: CASSEVTGAPRTQYF; d_call: .; clone_size: once; j_call: TRBJ2-5; v_call: TRBV6-1
cdr3_nt: TGTGCCAGCAGCCGCGACAGGGAAGTGACCTACGAGCAGTACTTC; cdr3_aa: CASSRDREVTYEQYF; d_call: TRBD1; clone_size: .; j_call: TRBJ2-7; v_call: TRBV5-6
cdr3_nt: TGTGCCAGCAGCTTGGTAGGGGATAGCACAGATACGCAGTATTTT; cdr3_aa: CASSLVGDSTDTQYF; d_call: .; clone_size: once; j_call: TRBJ2-3; v_call: TRBV5-4
cdr3_nt: TGTGCCAGCAGCGTGGGCGGGCAAGAGACCCAGTACTTC; cdr3_aa: CASSVGGQETQYF; d_call: .; clone_size: .; j_call: TRBJ2-5; v_call: TRBV9
cdr3_nt: TGTGCCAGCAGATCCATGACGGGGGAGCTCGGACAGCCCCAGCATTTT; cdr3_aa: CASRSMTGELGQPQHF; d_call: .; clone_size: .; j_call: TRBJ1-5; v_call: TRBV28
cdr3_nt: TGTGCCAGCAGCCCTGCTCCGACTAGCGGGGCCACCTACAATGAGCAGTTCTTC; cdr3_aa: CASSPAPTSGATYNEQFF; d_call: TRBD2; clone_size: .; j_call: TRBJ2-1; v_call: TRBV7-9
cdr3_nt: TGTGCCAGCAGTCAGGGTATACCCACCGGGGAGCTGTTTTTT; cdr3_aa: CASSQGIPTGELFF; d_call: .; clone_size: .; j_call: TRBJ2-2; v_call: TRBV7-3
cdr3_nt: TGTGCCAGCTCATCAGGTTTTAGCTCCTACAATGAGCAGTTCTTC; cdr3_aa: CASSSGFSSYNEQFF; d_call: .; clone_size: .; j_call: TRBJ2-1; v_call: TRBV28
cdr3_nt: TGTGCCAGTAGCCCTAACAGGGCCTACGAGCAGTACTTC; cdr3_aa: CASSPNRAYEQYF; d_call: .; clone_size: .; j_call: TRBJ2-7; v_call: TRBV19
cdr3_nt: TGTGCCAGCAGCTTGACTAGCGCAAGCACAGATACGCAGTATTTT; cdr3_aa: CASSLTSASTDTQYF; d_call: TRBD2; clone_size: .; j_call: TRBJ2-3; v_call: TRBV5-6
cdr3_nt: TGTGCCAGCAGCTTGAGGACAGGGGGTAGCTACGAGCAGTACTTC; cdr3_aa: CASSLRTGGSYEQYF; d_call: TRBD1; clone_size: .; j_call: TRBJ2-7; v_call: TRBV7-6
cdr3_nt: TGTGCCAGCAGCGTAAGACTAGCGGGAGATTCAGATACGCAGTATTTT; cdr3_aa: CASSVRLAGDSDTQYF; d_call: TRBD2; clone_size: .; j_call: TRBJ2-3; v_call: TRBV7-6
cdr3_nt: TGTGCCAGCAGCCCTAACAGGGCTGGGGATGAGCAGTTCTTC; cdr3_aa: CASSPNRAGDEQFF; d_call: .; clone_size: .; j_call: TRBJ2-1; v_call: TRBV11-2
cdr3_nt: TGTGCCACCAGTGACCCTAGCGCCTACTACAATGAGCAGTTCTTC; cdr3_aa: CATSDPSAYYNEQFF; d_call: .; clone_size: .; j_call: TRBJ2-1; v_call: TRBV24-1
cdr3_nt: TGTGCCACCAGTGATCCTCCCTACAATGAGCAGTTCTTC; cdr3_aa: CATSDPPYNEQFF; d_call: .; clone_size: once; j_call: TRBJ2-1; v_call: TRBV24-1
cdr3_nt: TGTGCCAGCAGCTTAGCTAGCGGGAGCTCCTACGAGCAGTACTTC; cdr3_aa: CASSLASGSSYEQYF; d_call: TRBD2; clone_size: .; j_call: TRBJ2-7; v_call: TRBV7-3
cdr3_nt: TGTGCCAGTAGTATACAGGGCTCGACCTACGAGCAGTACTTC; cdr3_aa: CASSIQGSTYEQYF; d_call: .; clone_size: .; j_call: TRBJ2-7; v_call: TRBV19
cdr3_nt: TGTGCCAGCAGTATCAGGGTTGGGGGCACAGATACGCAGTATTTT; cdr3_aa: CASSIRVGGTDTQYF; d_call: .; clone_size: .; j_call: TRBJ2-3; v_call: TRBV27
cdr3_nt: TGTGCCAGCAGGCGGGACAGGGAATGGTATGGCTACACCTTC; cdr3_aa: CASRRDREWYGYTF; d_call: TRBD1; clone_size: .; j_call: TRBJ1-2; v_call: TRBV5-4
cdr3_nt: TGTGCCAGCAGCTCCCCGCCGTCGGGAGATACGCAGTATTTT; cdr3_aa: CASSSPPSGDTQYF; d_call: .; clone_size: .; j_call: TRBJ2-3; v_call: TRBV13
cdr3_nt: TGTGCCAGCAGCTTAGTCGGGGGAGATCAGCCCCAGCATTTT; cdr3_aa: CASSLVGGDQPQHF; d_call: .; clone_size: .; j_call: TRBJ1-5; v_call: TRBV7-2
cdr3_nt: TGTGCCAGCAGTTTATCGTGGAGAGATCAGCCCCAGCATTTT; cdr3_aa: CASSLSWRDQPQHF; d_call: .; clone_size: .; j_call: TRBJ1-5; v_call: TRBV27
cdr3_nt: TGTGCCAGTAGTATTCTATTCGCCGGGACAGGGTTCTCTGGGGCCAACGTCCTGACTTTC; cdr3_aa: CASSILFAGTGFSGANVLTF; d_call: TRBD1; clone_size: few; j_call: TRBJ2-6; v_call: TRBV19
cdr3_nt: TGCGCCAGCAGCCAGGAGAGGTGGGGGACAGGGGGCTGGAAACTGTTTTTT; cdr3_aa: CASSQERWGTGGWKLFF; d_call: TRBD1; clone_size: few; j_call: TRBJ1-4; v_call: TRBV4-3
cdr3_nt: TGTGCCAGCAGTTACTCGAGTTCGGGTGAGCAGTTCTTC; cdr3_aa: CASSYSSSGEQFF; d_call: .; clone_size: .; j_call: TRBJ2-1; v_call: TRBV6-2/TRBV6-3
cdr3_nt: TGCGCCAGCAGGATGACTAGCACGCTTTCCTACGAGCAGTACTTC; cdr3_aa: CASRMTSTLSYEQYF; d_call: TRBD2; clone_size: .; j_call: TRBJ2-7; v_call: TRBV5-1
cdr3_nt: TGTGCCAGCAGACCCGCAGCGGGGAACTACGAGCAGTACTTC; cdr3_aa: CASRPAAGNYEQYF; d_call: TRBD2; clone_size: .; j_call: TRBJ2-7; v_call: TRBV7-2
cdr3_nt: TGCGCCAGCAGCTGGGACAGGGTCTACGAGCAGTACTTC; cdr3_aa: CASSWDRVYEQYF; d_call: TRBD1; clone_size: few; j_call: TRBJ2-7; v_call: TRBV5-1
cdr3_nt: TGTGCCAGCAGACCACCCTTTCAGGGCGGGAACACTGAAGCTTTCTTT; cdr3_aa: CASRPPFQGGNTEAFF; d_call: .; clone_size: once; j_call: TRBJ1-1; v_call: TRBV6-6
cdr3_nt: TGTGCCAGCTCACCGGGACAGAGGAAGGTATATGGCTACACCTTC; cdr3_aa: CASSPGQRKVYGYTF; d_call: TRBD1; clone_size: large; j_call: TRBJ1-2; v_call: TRBV18
cdr3_nt: TGTGCCAGCAGCTTAGCCGGGACAGACACCGGGGAGCTGTTTTTT; cdr3_aa: CASSLAGTDTGELFF; d_call: TRBD1; clone_size: .; j_call: TRBJ2-2; v_call: TRBV7-9
cdr3_nt: TGTGCCAGCAGCGTAGAGAGCGGGAGTCCCGATACGCAGTATTTT; cdr3_aa: CASSVESGSPDTQYF; d_call: TRBD2; clone_size: once; j_call: TRBJ2-3; v_call: TRBV9
cdr3_nt: TGCGCCAGCAGCCCCGCCCCGGGACAATGGAACACCGGGGAGCTGTTTTTT; cdr3_aa: CASSPAPGQWNTGELFF; d_call: .; clone_size: .; j_call: TRBJ2-2; v_call: TRBV4-1
cdr3_nt: TGCGCCAGCAGCCAAGATTCCCGGGAGGGCTACACCTTC; cdr3_aa: CASSQDSREGYTF; d_call: .; clone_size: .; j_call: TRBJ1-2; v_call: TRBV4-3
cdr3_nt: TGTGCCAGCAGTTACGGCACAGAGACCCAGTACTTC; cdr3_aa: CASSYGTETQYF; d_call: .; clone_size: .; j_call: TRBJ2-5; v_call: TRBV6-2/TRBV6-3
cdr3_nt: TGTGCCAGCAGTGAGGTATTTCCTACAGTCCGGGGACAGCCCTACGAGCAGTACTTC; cdr3_aa: CASSEVFPTVRGQPYEQYF; d_call: TRBD1; clone_size: once; j_call: TRBJ2-7; v_call: TRBV6-1
cdr3_nt: TGTGCCAGCAGCTTAGCGCTAGCGGGAGGGCCGGACACCGGGGAGCTGTTTTTT; cdr3_aa: CASSLALAGGPDTGELFF; d_call: TRBD2; clone_size: .; j_call: TRBJ2-2; v_call: TRBV7-2
cdr3_nt: TGTGCCACCAGCAGAGGGGGGGGCGCCGGCTCCTACGAGCAGTACTTC; cdr3_aa: CATSRGGGAGSYEQYF; d_call: .; clone_size: .; j_call: TRBJ2-7; v_call: TRBV15
cdr3_nt: TGTGCCAGTAGTATAAAGCGGGACTATGGCTACACCTTC; cdr3_aa: CASSIKRDYGYTF; d_call: .; clone_size: few; j_call: TRBJ1-2; v_call: TRBV19
cdr3_nt: TGTGCCAGTAGTCCTCCCCGGGGGACGACAGGGTCCAACCAAGAGACCCAGTACTTC; cdr3_aa: CASSPPRGTTGSNQETQYF; d_call: .; clone_size: .; j_call: TRBJ2-5; v_call: TRBV19
cdr3_nt: TGTGCCAGCAGTTCCTACTACGAGCAGTACTTC; cdr3_aa: CASSSYYEQYF; d_call: .; clone_size: .; j_call: TRBJ2-7; v_call: TRBV28
cdr3_nt: TGTGCCAGCAGCTCCGGCAGTAGGGTGGGACTAGCGGGAAACACCGGGGAGCTGTTTTTT; cdr3_aa: CASSSGSRVGLAGNTGELFF; d_call: TRBD2; clone_size: .; j_call: TRBJ2-2; v_call: TRBV5-4
cdr3_nt: TGTGCCAGCAGCTTGGTAGGGGGGACAGGGTCTGGGGCCAACGTCCTGACTTTC; cdr3_aa: CASSLVGGTGSGANVLTF; d_call: TRBD1; clone_size: .; j_call: TRBJ2-6; v_call: TRBV5-5
cdr3_nt: TGTGCCAGCAGCCCGGGGGTCAGCTCTGGAAACACCATATATTTT; cdr3_aa: CASSPGVSSGNTIYF; d_call: .; clone_size: .; j_call: TRBJ1-3; v_call: TRBV11-2
cdr3_nt: TGTGCCAGCAGTTCCCCTCGGACAGCCCGCACAGATACGCAGTATTTT; cdr3_aa: CASSSPRTARTDTQYF; d_call: .; clone_size: .; j_call: TRBJ2-3; v_call: TRBV27
cdr3_nt: TGTGCCATCAGTGATGTCAGAAATGAGCAGTTCTTC; cdr3_aa: CAISDVRNEQFF; d_call: .; clone_size: .; j_call: TRBJ2-1; v_call: TRBV10-3
cdr3_nt: TGTGCCAGCAGTTACAAGACAAGGGGTGGGGACACTGAAGCTTTCTTT; cdr3_aa: CASSYKTRGGDTEAFF; d_call: .; clone_size: .; j_call: TRBJ1-1; v_call: TRBV6-5
cdr3_nt: TGTGCCAGCAGTGAATCAGCGGGGGGGTTTCTTTATGGCTACACCTTC; cdr3_aa: CASSESAGGFLYGYTF; d_call: .; clone_size: .; j_call: TRBJ1-2; v_call: TRBV6-1
cdr3_nt: TGCGCCAGCAGTCAATCCCAGGCCCGGGGCACCGGGGAGCTGTTTTTT; cdr3_aa: CASSQSQARGTGELFF; d_call: .; clone_size: .; j_call: TRBJ2-2; v_call: TRBV23-1
cdr3_nt: TGTGCCAGCAGCGTAGTAGGGGGTCGGGAGACCCAGTACTTC; cdr3_aa: CASSVVGGRETQYF; d_call: .; clone_size: .; j_call: TRBJ2-5; v_call: TRBV9
cdr3_nt: TGTGCCAGCAGCGTAGGTCAGGGGGCAGGGATCTCTGGAAACACCATATATTTT; cdr3_aa: CASSVGQGAGISGNTIYF; d_call: TRBD1; clone_size: .; j_call: TRBJ1-3; v_call: TRBV9